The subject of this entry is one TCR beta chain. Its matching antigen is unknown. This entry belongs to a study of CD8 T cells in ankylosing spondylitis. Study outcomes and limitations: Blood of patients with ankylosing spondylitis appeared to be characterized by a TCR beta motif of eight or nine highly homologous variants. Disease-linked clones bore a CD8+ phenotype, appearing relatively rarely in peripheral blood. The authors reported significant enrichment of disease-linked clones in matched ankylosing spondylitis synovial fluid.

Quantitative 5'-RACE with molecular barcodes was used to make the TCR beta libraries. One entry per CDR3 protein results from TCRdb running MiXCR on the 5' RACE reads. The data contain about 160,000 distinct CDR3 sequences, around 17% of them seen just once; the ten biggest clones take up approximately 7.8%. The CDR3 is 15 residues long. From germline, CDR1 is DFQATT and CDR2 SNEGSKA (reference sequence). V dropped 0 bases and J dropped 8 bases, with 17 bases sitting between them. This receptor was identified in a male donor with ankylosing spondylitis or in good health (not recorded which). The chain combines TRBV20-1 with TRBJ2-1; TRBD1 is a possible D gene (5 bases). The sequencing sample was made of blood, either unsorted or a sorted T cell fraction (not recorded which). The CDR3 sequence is CSARDDSSPMDEQFF. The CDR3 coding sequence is TGCAGTGCTAGAGATGACAGTAGCCCCATGGATGAGCAGTTCTTC.